One sample yielded the 20 T cell receptor beta chains listed below, sequenced in a study of blood T cell repertoires in COVID-19. Sequenced by immunoSEQ multiplex PCR; TCRdb stores in-frame clones only, minus some. This table holds 230,000 or so clones, less than 90% found once. Source material: PBMCs or T cells enriched from blood (not recorded which). The receptors were sampled from a woman in her twenties or thirties who had recovered from COVID-19.

V is TRBV5-8 and J is TRBJ2-7; 8 positions match TRBD1. Unmatched junction bases numbered 6, after V lost 4 bases and J lost 3 bases. From germline, CDR1 is SGHTS and CDR2 YDEGEE. The CDR3 covers 14 residues. This CDR3 reads CASSRGQGVYEQYF. CDR3 bases: TGTGCCAGCAGCCGTGGACAGGGAGTCTACGAGCAGTACTTC.

The chain carries TRBV29-1 and TRBJ2-1; 15 nucleotides line up with TRBD2. With 4 bases clipped from V and 7 bases from J, the junction kept 8 bases outside the gene matches. The CDR3 runs to 16 residues. Looked up from germline, CDR1 is SQVTM and CDR2 is ANQGSEA. The CDR3 DNA sequence: TGCAGCGTTGCTGGACTAGCGGGGGGGCCTTGGAATGAGCAGTTCTTC. This translates into CSVAGLAGGPWNEQFF.

The chain is built from TRBV11-2 and TRBJ2-3, with TRBD2 identical over 8 bases. Losses at the gene ends were 6 bases for V and 2 bases for J; bases not matched to a gene: 7. CDR1 is SGHAT and CDR2 is FQNNGV in the germline V gene. The CDR3 sequence is 15 residues long. The CDR3 DNA follows: TGTGCCAGCAGTCCCCGGGGGGGTGTCACAGATACGCAGTATTTT. This gives the protein CASSPRGGVTDTQYF.

The V call is TRBV19, the J call TRBJ1-1; 7 bases match TRBD1. The CDR3 is made up of 11 amino acids. In germline, CDR1 is LNHDA, CDR2 SQIVND (reference sequence). The CDR3 is CATGVNTEAFF. In DNA, the CDR3 is TGTGCTACAGGGGTTAACACTGAAGCTTTCTTT. The variable domain in full, with the rest retrieved from reference TRBV19 and TRBJ1-1, is DGGITQSPKYLFRKEGQNVTLSCEQNLNHDAMYWYRQDPGQGLRLIYYSQIVNDFQKGDIAEGYSVSREKKESFPLTVTSAQKNPTAFYLCATGVNTEAFFGQGTRLTVV.

There are a few counts of this clone. The rearrangement links TRBV7-2 to TRBJ2-3, with D possibly matching TRBD1 (5 bases). CDR1 is SGHTA and CDR2 is FQGNSA in the germline V gene. The V gene lost 0 bases and the J gene lost 1 base, with 5 bases spanning the gap. The CDR3 totals 14 residues. This CDR3 is CASSLAGRTDTQYF. The CDR3 nucleotides are TGTGCCAGCAGCTTAGCGGGGCGCACAGATACGCAGTATTTT.

The chain links TRBV5-1 to TRBJ1-2; D is unclear. The CDR3 contains 14 residues. V lost 2 bases to trimming and J lost 8 bases, with 16 bases between them. Germline V gene sequence: CDR1 SGHRS, CDR2 YFSETQ. The CDR3 bases are TGCGCCAGCAGCTTTGGCGTCGGGGAGCGGGGCTACACCTTC. Encoded protein: CASSFGVGERGYTF.

This clone appeared a single time. The chain joins TRBV7-9 to TRBJ2-3, with D perhaps matching TRBD1 (7 bases). The V gene lost 2 bases and the J gene lost 2 bases, with 17 bases spanning the gap. This CDR3 spans 17 amino acids. Per germline, CDR1 SEHNR and CDR2 FQNEAQ (reference sequence). The CDR3, as DNA: TGTGCCAGCAGCTTATCGGACAGGCGGGGTCCCACAGATACGCAGTATTTT. Translating it yields CASSLSDRRGPTDTQYF.

The J gene is TRBJ1-1, the V gene TRBV7-9; no clear D gene. The germline gives CDR1 SEHNR, CDR2 FQNEAQ (reference sequence). Trimming cost V 7 bases and J 5 bases, with 17 bases left between them. The CDR3 extends over 14 amino acids. CDR3 coding DNA: TGTGCCAGCAACCTCCCTCAGACTTCTACTGAAGCTTTCTTT. Protein product: CASNLPQTSTEAFF.

The chain recombines TRBV5-4 with TRBJ2-5; TRBD1 aligns across 9 bases. This CDR3 spans 16 amino acids. Germline lookup yields CDR1 SGHNT and CDR2 YYREEE (reference sequence). The V gene end was trimmed by 2 bases and the J gene end by 1 base; junction bases not matched to a gene: 6. The CDR3 DNA reads as TGTGCCAGCAGCTTCTCAGGGGGACAGGGCCAAGAGACCCAGTACTTC. Its protein product is CASSFSGGQGQETQYF.

The CDR3 sequence: CASSTGLAGFGTGELFF. The CDR3, as DNA: TGTGCCAGCAGCACGGGACTAGCGGGATTTGGGACCGGGGAGCTGTTTTTT. V usage is TRBV9 and J usage is TRBJ2-2, with 13 nucleotides matching TRBD2. This CDR3 region has 17 residues. Germline loops: CDR1 SGDLS, CDR2 YYNGEE. The V and J ends lost 4 bases and 5 bases, in that order; junction bases with no gene match: 8.

Details on this clone: The sample has other DNA sequences that encode this CDR3 too. The chain uses TRBV5-1 and TRBJ1-2; TRBD1 aligns across 10 bases. The CDR3 loop spans 14 amino acids. Trimming removed 0 bases from V and 8 bases from J; junction bases left unmatched: 4. Germline V gene sequence: CDR1 SGHRS, CDR2 YFSETQ. Here the CDR3 DNA reads TGCGCCAGCAGCTTGGGACAGGGGGCACGGGGCTACACCTTC. It is translated as CASSLGQGARGYTF.

J is TRBJ1-1 and V is TRBV6-5, with D perhaps matching TRBD1 (5 bases). V was clipped by 6 bases and J by 6 bases, with 8 bases between them. There are 11 residues in the CDR3. Germline V gene lookup returns CDR1 MNHEY and CDR2 SVGAGI. DNA of the CDR3: TGTGCCAGCAGGCAGGGCTCTGAAGCTTTCTTT. Its translation is CASRQGSEAFF.

The V and J genes are TRBV7-9 and TRBJ2-1; tentative D call: TRBD1 (6 bases). CDR1 SEHNR and CDR2 FQNEAQ come from the germline V gene (reference sequence). The V and J ends lost 1 base and 0 bases respectively, with 10 bases between them. This CDR3 is 16 amino acids long. The CDR3 nucleotides read TGTGCCAGCAGCTTAGGAACAGGGAGCTCCTACAATGAGCAGTTCTTC. As protein: CASSLGTGSSYNEQFF.

The CDR3 here is CASTPDSGVTDTQYF. For the CDR3, the DNA is TGTGCCAGTACCCCAGATTCGGGGGTCACAGATACGCAGTATTTT. This chain connects TRBV19 to TRBJ2-3; possible D gene TRBD2, 6 bases. The CDR3 loop spans 15 amino acids. CDR1 and CDR2 (germline): LNHDA, SQIVND (reference sequence). V was pared by 7 bases and J by 2 bases, with 16 bases between.

The rearrangement uses TRBV4-3 and TRBJ1-1; 7 bases match TRBD1. V shed 0 bases and J 5 bases; nucleotides not matched to a gene: 6. The CDR3 sequence is 15 residues long. CDR1 LGHNA and CDR2 YSLEER come from the germline V gene. The CDR3 nucleotides are TGCGCCAGCAGCCAAGATAACACAGGGGAAACTGAAGCTTTCTTT. This codes for CASSQDNTGETEAFF.

The chain combines TRBV5-1 with TRBJ2-7; weak D call: TRBD2 (5 bases). V lost 4 bases and J lost 4, with 15 bases in between. The germline V gene has CDR1 SGHRS and CDR2 YFSETQ. The CDR3 totals 14 residues. The CDR3 DNA sequence: TGCGCCAGCAGCGATGGGGTCGGGGAGTACGAGCAGTACTTC. Protein: CASSDGVGEYEQYF.

Only one count was recorded for this clone. The DNA of the CDR3 is TGTGCCAGCAGTTTGACAGGCCCGAGCTCCTACAATGAGCAGTTCTTC. Residues: CASSLTGPSSYNEQFF. This rearrangement joins TRBV11-2 to TRBJ2-1; tentatively, D is TRBD1 (6 bases). Looked up from germline, CDR1 is SGHAT and CDR2 is FQNNGV. Trimming removed 6 bases at V and 0 bases at J, with 15 bases between. This CDR3 has 16 residues.

DNA for the CDR3: TGTGCCAGCAGCCAGCGGGGGACAGGGAAAAACATTCAGTACTTC. This translates into CASSQRGTGKNIQYF. The gene calls are TRBV3-1 (or the pseudogene TRBV3-2) and TRBJ2-4; 9 nucleotides agree with TRBD1. There are 15 residues in the CDR3. V lost 3 bases to trimming and J lost 4 bases; unmatched junction nucleotides: 4. In germline, CDR1 is LGHDT, CDR2 YNNKEL (reference sequence).

The V call is TRBV4-1, the J call TRBJ1-4; no firm D call. Trimming took off 4 bases at V and 8 bases at J, with 11 bases between the two ends. The CDR3 loop spans 13 amino acids. In germline, CDR1 is MGHRA, CDR2 YSYEKL. The CDR3 DNA sequence: TGCGCCAGCAGCCGCGAGGACTTGGAAAAACTGTTTTTT. Its protein product is CASSREDLEKLFF.

This chain connects TRBV6-5 to TRBJ1-2, with 8 bases lining up with TRBD1. V lost 0 bases, J lost 5 bases, and 2 bases stayed unmatched. CDR1 and CDR2 (germline): MNHEY, SVGAGI. CDR3 length: 14 residues. The CDR3 protein is CASSYSRQGYGYTF. The CDR3 DNA follows: TGTGCCAGCAGTTACTCGCGACAGGGGTATGGCTACACCTTC.